The rows below give T cell receptor beta chains drawn from one sample of a study of breast tumors, draining lymph nodes, adjacent tissues. Via MiXCR, TCRdb re-called the multiplex PCR reads, giving one row per CDR3 protein. The table shows 150,000 to 250,000 distinct CDR3 sequences, with approximately 30% occurring only once. The sequenced sample was axillary lymph node tissue. Every receptor here comes from a female donor with breast cancer. Some clones in this sample may be carry-over from other donors' samples. CDR3s leave out the opening cysteine and the closing phenylalanine or tryptophan. Each record gives: V gene, CDR3 protein.

>TRBV19
ASSIGRGGNQPQH
>TRBV20-1
RATSGTSSYNEQF
>TRBV20-1
SARNPDRGGETQY
>TRBV7-9
ASSLNAGPNEKLV
>TRBV7-2
ASSLRSFHEQYFGPAQH
>TRBV7-3
ASSLGLAAGTDTQY
>TRBV3-1
ASGEWLEQF
>TRBV11-2
ASSSHPVTGGSYEQY
>TRBV6-2/TRBV6-3
ASSYGLGTQY
>TRBV9
ASSVASTPTGGAGGYT